This T cell receptor (beta chain) was captured in a study of T cells in narcolepsy. Method: immunoSEQ multiplex PCR; TCRdb's copy keeps in-frame clones and lacks some. The table shows 25,000 to 30,000 clones, with 75% to 85% occurring only once. In its sample, this clone was seen a few times. The clonotype was recovered from a human donor in good health. Sequencing used memory (CD45RA-) CD4+ T cells from blood.

The CDR3 loop is CASSLRERGNTEAFF. The DNA of the CDR3 is TGTGCCAGCAGTCTTAGGGAGAGGGGGAACACTGAAGCTTTCTTT. V usage is TRBV2 and J usage is TRBJ1-1; possible D gene TRBD1, 5 bases. Looked up from germline, CDR1 is SNHLY and CDR2 is FYNNEI. Between the trimmed V and J ends, which lost 5 bases and 1 base, there was a span of 14 bases. The CDR3 spans 15 residues.